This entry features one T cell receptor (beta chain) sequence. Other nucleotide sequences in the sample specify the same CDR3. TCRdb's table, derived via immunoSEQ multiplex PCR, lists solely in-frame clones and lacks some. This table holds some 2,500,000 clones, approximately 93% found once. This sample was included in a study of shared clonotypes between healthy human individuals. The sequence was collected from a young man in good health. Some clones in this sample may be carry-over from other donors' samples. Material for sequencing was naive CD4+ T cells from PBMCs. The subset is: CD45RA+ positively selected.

CDR3 nucleotide sequence: TGTGCCAGCAGCCCAGGGTCAGGCACAGATACGCAGTATTTT. It yields the protein CASSPGSGTDTQYF. The chain links TRBV7-9 to TRBJ2-3; D may be TRBD1 (5 bases). Trimming took off 5 bases at V and 1 base at J, with 10 bases between the two ends. CDR3 length: 14 amino acids. Germline assignment: CDR1 SEHNR and CDR2 FQNEAQ (reference sequence).